This T cell receptor (beta chain) was captured in a study of Graves' ophthalmopathy and Graves' hyperthyroidism. This clonotype was recorded at least ten times. Investigators amplified TCR beta CDR3 regions from RNA transcripts. A first-round RT-PCR used HTBI primers, followed by a second-round multiplex PCR. TCRdb ran MiXCR on the multiplex PCR reads and lists one entry per CDR3 protein. The data contain about 170,000 distinct CDR3 sequences, less than 45% of them singletons. Germline V gene sequence: CDR1 SGHRS, CDR2 YFSETQ. The CDR3 consists of 15 residues. V was clipped by 1 base and J by 5 bases, with 15 bases between them.

This sequence joins TRBV5-1 and TRBJ2-5; the D gene could be TRBD1 or TRBD2 (6 bases each). This clonotype was sampled from a woman in her thirties or forties with Graves' ophthalmopathy. Specimen: peripheral blood. CDR3 in amino acids: CASSLSGAGAETQYF. In DNA form, the CDR3 reads TGCGCCAGCAGCTTGTCGGGAGCAGGGGCGGAGACCCAGTACTTC.